This T cell receptor beta chain was recovered during a study of T cell changes during pregnancy in multiple sclerosis. V was pared by 2 bases and J by 2 bases, with 7 bases between. Per germline, CDR1 KGHSH and CDR2 LQKENI. The CDR3 runs 15 residues. Assay: immunoSEQ multiplex PCR; the TCRdb copy retains only in-frame clones and omits some. The repertoire holds nearly 110,000 clones, with around 90% as singletons. The V gene is TRBV18, the J gene TRBJ1-6, with D perhaps TRBD1 (6 bases). The receptor comes from a female donor with multiple sclerosis, enrolled in a pregnancy study. Material: peripheral blood, obtained before pregnancy. CDR3 sequence reads: CASSPGTTYNSPLHF. In DNA form, the CDR3 reads TGTGCCAGCTCACCAGGGACAACCTATAATTCACCCCTCCACTTT.